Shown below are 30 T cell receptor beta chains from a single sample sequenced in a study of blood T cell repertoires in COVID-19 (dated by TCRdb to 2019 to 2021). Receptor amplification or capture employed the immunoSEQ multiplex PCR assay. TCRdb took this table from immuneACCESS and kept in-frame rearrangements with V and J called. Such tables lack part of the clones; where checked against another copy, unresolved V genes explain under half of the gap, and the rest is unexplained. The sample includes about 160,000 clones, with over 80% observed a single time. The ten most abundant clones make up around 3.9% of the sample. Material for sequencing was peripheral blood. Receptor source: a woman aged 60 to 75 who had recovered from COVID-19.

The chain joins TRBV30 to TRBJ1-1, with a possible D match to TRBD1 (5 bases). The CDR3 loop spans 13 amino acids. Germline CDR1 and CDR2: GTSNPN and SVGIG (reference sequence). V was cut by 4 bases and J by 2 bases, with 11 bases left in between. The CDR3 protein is CAWMRGLNTEAFF. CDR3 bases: TGTGCCTGGATGAGGGGACTAAACACTGAAGCTTTCTTT.

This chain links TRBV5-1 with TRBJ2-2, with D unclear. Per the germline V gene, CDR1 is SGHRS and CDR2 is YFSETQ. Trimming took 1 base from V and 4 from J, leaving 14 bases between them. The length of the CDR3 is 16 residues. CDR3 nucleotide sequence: TGCGCCAGCAGCTTGAGTCCCGGAGACGGCACCGGGGAGCTGTTTTTT. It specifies CASSLSPGDGTGELFF.

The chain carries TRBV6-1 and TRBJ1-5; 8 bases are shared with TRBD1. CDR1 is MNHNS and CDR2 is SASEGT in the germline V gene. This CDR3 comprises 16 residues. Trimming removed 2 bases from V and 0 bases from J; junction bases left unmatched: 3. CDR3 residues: CASSESTGASNQPQHF. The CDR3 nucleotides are TGTGCCAGCAGTGAATCGACAGGGGCTAGCAATCAGCCCCAGCATTTT.

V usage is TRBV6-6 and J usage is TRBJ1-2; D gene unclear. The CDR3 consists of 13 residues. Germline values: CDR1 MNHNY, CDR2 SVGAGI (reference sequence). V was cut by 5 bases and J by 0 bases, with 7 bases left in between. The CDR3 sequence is CASSRQTNYGYTF. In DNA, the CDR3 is TGTGCCAGCAGTAGACAAACTAACTATGGCTACACCTTC.

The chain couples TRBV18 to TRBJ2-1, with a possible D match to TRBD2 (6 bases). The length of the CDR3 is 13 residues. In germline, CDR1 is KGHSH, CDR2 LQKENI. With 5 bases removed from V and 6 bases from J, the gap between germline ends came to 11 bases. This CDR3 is CASSGGNVNEQFF. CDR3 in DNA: TGTGCCAGCTCAGGAGGGAATGTCAATGAGCAGTTCTTC.

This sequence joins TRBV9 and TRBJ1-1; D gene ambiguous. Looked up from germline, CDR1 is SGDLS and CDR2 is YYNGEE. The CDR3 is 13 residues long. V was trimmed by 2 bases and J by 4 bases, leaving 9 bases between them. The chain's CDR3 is CASSVATGTEAFF. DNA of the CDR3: TGTGCCAGCAGCGTTGCCACCGGCACTGAAGCTTTCTTT.

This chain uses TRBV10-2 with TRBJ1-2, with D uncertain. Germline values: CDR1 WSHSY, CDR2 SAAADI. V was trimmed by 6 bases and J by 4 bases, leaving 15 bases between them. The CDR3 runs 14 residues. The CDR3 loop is CASSGLPSAYGYTF. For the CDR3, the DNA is TGCGCCAGCAGCGGACTCCCTTCAGCCTATGGCTACACCTTC.

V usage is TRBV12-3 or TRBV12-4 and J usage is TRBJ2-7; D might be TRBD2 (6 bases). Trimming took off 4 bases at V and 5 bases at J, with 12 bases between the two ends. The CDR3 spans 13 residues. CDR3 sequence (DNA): TGTGCCAGCAGTTGGAGGCGGGACGACGAGCAGTACTTC. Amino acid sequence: CASSWRRDDEQYF.

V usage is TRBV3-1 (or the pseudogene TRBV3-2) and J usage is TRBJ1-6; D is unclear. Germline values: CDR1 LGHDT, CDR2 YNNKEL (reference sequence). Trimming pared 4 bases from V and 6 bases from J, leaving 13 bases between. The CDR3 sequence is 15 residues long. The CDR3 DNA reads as TGTGCCAGCAGCCTCCGGGAGGCAGTTAATTCACCCCTCCACTTT. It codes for CASSLREAVNSPLHF.

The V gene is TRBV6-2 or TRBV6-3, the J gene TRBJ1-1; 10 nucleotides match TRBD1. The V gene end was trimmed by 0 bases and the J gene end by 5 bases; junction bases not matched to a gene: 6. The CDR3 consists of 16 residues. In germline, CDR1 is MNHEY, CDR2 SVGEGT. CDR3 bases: TGTGCCAGCAGTTACTCGACAGGGGGCGAAGGGACTGAAGCTTTCTTT. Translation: CASSYSTGGEGTEAFF.

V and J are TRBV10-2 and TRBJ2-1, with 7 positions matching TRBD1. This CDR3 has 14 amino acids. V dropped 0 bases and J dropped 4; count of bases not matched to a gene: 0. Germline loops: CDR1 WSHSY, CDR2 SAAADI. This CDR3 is CASSESQGYNEQFF. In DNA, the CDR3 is TGCGCCAGCAGTGAGTCACAGGGGTACAATGAGCAGTTCTTC.

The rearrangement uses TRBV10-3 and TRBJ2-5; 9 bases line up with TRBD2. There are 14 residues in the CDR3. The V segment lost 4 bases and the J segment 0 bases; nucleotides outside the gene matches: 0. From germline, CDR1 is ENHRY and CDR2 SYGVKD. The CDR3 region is CAISVAGDQETQYF. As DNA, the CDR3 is TGTGCCATCAGTGTAGCGGGGGACCAAGAGACCCAGTACTTC.

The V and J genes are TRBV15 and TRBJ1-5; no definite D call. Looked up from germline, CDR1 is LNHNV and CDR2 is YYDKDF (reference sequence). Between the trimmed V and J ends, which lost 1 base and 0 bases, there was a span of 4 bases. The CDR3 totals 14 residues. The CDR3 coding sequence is TGTGCCACCAGCAGAGCCTATAGCAATCAGCCCCAGCATTTT. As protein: CATSRAYSNQPQHF.

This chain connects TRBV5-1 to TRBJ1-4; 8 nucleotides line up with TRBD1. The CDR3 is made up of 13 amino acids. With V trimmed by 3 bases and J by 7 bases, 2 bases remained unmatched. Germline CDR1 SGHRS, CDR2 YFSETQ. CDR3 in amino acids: CASSSGTGEKLFF. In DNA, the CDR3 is TGCGCCAGCAGCTCCGGGACAGGTGAAAAACTGTTTTTT.

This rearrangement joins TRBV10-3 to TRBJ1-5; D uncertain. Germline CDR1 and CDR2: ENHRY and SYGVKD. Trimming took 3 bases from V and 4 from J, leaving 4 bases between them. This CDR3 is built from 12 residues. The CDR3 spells CAISDGNQPQHF. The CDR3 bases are TGTGCCATCAGTGACGGGAATCAGCCCCAGCATTTT.

The CDR3 DNA follows: TGTGCCAGCAAAATGGACATCTCTGGAAACACCATATATTTT. Its translation is CASKMDISGNTIYF. This chain joins TRBV3-1 (or the pseudogene TRBV3-2) and TRBJ1-3; TRBD1 might be the D (5 bases). V was trimmed by 7 bases and J by 0 bases, leaving 10 bases between them. The CDR3 contains 14 residues. The germline V gene encodes CDR1 LGHDT and CDR2 YNNKEL (reference sequence).

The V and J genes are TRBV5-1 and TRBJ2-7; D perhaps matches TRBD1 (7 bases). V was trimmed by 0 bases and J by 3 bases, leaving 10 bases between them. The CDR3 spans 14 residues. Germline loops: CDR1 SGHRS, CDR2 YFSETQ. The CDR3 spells CASSLGGTVYEQYF. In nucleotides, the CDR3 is TGCGCCAGCAGCTTGGGCGGGACAGTCTACGAGCAGTACTTC. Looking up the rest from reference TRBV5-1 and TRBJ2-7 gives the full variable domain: KAGVTQTPRYLIKTRGQQVTLSCSPISGHRSVSWYQQTPGQGLQFLFEYFSETQRNKGNFPGRFSGRQFSNSRSEMNVSTLELGDSALYLCASSLGGTVYEQYFGPGTRLTVT.

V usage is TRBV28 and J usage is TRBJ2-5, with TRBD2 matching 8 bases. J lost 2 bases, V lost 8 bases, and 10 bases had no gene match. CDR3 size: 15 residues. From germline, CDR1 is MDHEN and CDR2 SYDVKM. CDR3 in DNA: TGTGCCAGCCACTGGAGCGGGGGACTTCAAGAGACCCAGTACTTC. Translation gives CASHWSGGLQETQYF.

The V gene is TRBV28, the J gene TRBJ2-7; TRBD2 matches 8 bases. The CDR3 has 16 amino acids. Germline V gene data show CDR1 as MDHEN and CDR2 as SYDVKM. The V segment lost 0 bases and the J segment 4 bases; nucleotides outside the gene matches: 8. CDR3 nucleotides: TGTGCCAGCAGTTTATGGTCGGTAGCGGGGCCGTACGAGCAGTACTTC. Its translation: CASSLWSVAGPYEQYF.

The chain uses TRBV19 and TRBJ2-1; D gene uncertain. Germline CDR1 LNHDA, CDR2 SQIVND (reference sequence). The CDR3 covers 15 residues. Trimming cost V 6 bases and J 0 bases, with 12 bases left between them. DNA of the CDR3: TGTGCCAGTAGGGTCAGTTACATCTCCTACAATGAGCAGTTCTTC. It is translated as CASRVSYISYNEQFF. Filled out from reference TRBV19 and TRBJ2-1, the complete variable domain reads DGGITQSPKYLFRKEGQNVTLSCEQNLNHDAMYWYRQDPGQGLRLIYYSQIVNDFQKGDIAEGYSVSREKKESFPLTVTSAQKNPTAFYLCASRVSYISYNEQFFGPGTRLTVL.

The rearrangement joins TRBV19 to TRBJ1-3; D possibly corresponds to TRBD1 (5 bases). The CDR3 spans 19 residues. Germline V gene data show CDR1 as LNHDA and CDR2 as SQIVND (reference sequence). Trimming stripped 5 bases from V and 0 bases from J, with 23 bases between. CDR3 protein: CASSGLGGSPNPSGNTIYF. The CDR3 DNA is TGTGCCAGTAGTGGCCTCGGGGGGTCACCCAACCCCTCTGGAAACACCATATATTTT.

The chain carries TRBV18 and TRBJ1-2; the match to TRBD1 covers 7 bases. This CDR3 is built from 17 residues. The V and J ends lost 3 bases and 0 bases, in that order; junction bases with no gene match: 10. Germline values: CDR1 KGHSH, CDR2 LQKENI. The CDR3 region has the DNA TGTGCCAGCTCACCCGCAGGGGGGCGTATGACTAACTATGGCTACACCTTC. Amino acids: CASSPAGGRMTNYGYTF.

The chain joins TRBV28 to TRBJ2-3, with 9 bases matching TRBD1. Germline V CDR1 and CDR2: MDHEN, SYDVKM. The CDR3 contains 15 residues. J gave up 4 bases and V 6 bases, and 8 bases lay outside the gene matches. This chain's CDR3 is CASRTAGTGPDTQYF. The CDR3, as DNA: TGTGCCAGCAGAACCGCCGGGACAGGGCCAGATACGCAGTATTTT.

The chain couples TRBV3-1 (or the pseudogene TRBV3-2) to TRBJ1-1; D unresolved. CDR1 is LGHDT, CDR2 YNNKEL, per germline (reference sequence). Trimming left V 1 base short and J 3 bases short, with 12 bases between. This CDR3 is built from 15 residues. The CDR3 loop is CASSQVGEVYTEAFF. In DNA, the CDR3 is TGTGCCAGCAGCCAAGTTGGGGAGGTTTACACTGAAGCTTTCTTT.

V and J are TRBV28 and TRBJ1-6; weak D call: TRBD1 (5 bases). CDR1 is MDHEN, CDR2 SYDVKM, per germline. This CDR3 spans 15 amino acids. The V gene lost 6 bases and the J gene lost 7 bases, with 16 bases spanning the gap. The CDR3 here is CASRLQVIGNSPLHF. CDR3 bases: TGTGCCAGCAGACTACAGGTTATTGGGAATTCACCCCTCCACTTT.

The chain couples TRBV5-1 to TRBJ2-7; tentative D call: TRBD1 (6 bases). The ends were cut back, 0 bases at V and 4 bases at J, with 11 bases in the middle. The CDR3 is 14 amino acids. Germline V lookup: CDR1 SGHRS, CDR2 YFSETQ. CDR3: CASSLGTDSYEQYF. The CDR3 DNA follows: TGCGCCAGCAGCTTGGGGACAGATAGTTACGAGCAGTACTTC.

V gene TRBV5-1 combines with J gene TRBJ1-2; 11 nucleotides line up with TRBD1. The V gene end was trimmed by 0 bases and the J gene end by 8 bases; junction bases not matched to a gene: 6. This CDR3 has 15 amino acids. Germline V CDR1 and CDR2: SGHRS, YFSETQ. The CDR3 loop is CASSLAGQGARGYTF. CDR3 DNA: TGCGCCAGCAGCTTGGCTGGACAGGGGGCGCGAGGCTACACCTTC.

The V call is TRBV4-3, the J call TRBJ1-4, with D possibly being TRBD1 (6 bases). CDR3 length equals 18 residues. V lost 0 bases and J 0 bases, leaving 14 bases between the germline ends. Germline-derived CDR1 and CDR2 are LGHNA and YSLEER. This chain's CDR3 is CASSQDPPTGATNEKLFF. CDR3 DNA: TGCGCCAGCAGCCAAGATCCCCCGACAGGAGCAACTAATGAAAAACTGTTTTTT.

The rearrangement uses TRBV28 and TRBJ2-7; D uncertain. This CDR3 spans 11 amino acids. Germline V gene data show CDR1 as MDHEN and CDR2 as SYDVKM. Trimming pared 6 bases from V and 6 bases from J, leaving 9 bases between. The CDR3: CASSIYSEQYF. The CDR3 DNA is TGTGCCAGCAGCATATATAGCGAGCAGTACTTC.

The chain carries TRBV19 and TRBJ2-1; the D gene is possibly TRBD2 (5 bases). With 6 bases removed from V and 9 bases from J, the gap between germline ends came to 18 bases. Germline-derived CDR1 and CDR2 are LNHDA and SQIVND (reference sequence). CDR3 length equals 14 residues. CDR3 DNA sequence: TGTGCCAGTAGCCCATTATCGGGATCTCGTGAGCAGTTCTTC. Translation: CASSPLSGSREQFF.